Given below is one T cell receptor beta chain in context. Its matching antigen is unknown. These data belong to a study of T cell responses to AZD1222 COVID-19 vaccine. Notes on the study in general: Close to half of all spike-specific TCRs reportedly target regions of the variants that are unmutated. The donor cohort was predominantly white British with a female majority, and clonal diversity may have been underestimated.

Data came from immunoSEQ multiplex PCR; TCRdb stores just in-frame clones and leaves some out. The sample records about 45,000 clones, about four fifths being singletons. Looked up from germline, CDR1 is SQVTM and CDR2 is ANQGSEA. Trimming pared 3 bases from V and 2 bases from J, leaving 7 bases between. The CDR3 is 13 residues long. Here the sequenced sample was peripheral blood, taken 28 days after the second dose of the MenACWY control vaccine. This TCR was sampled from an adult who received the MenACWY meningococcal vaccine as a control. The chain has TRBV29-1 and TRBJ2-2; D is uncertain. Written as DNA, the CDR3 is TGCAGCGTTGATGTGGGAAACACCGGGGAGCTGTTTTTT. Encoded protein: CSVDVGNTGELFF.